This T cell receptor (beta chain) was retrieved from a study of blood T cell repertoires in COVID-19 (dated by TCRdb to about 2020). Notes on the research overall: The collaborator samples originated in the United States, Italy and Spain and spanned the acute and convalescent phases of COVID-19. The prospective study material was composed of cDNA or gDNA derived from T cells, B-cell-depleted T cells, or PBMCs. Deeply sampled blood TCRbeta repertoires from subjects exposed to, actively infected with, or recovered from COVID-19 were included in the dataset. A freely available public database, intended as a resource for researchers studying the immune response to SARS-CoV-2, is where the repertoires were released. Samples came from the ongoing ImmuneRACE study (first 160 participants) plus 1,254 subjects from 6 global collaborators. A de-identified subject ID, COVID-19 status, age in years and sex were almost always included in the sample metadata. HLA class I and class II types, where available, came from metadata supplied by the sample provider rather than from assay-based typing.

The CDR3 holds 15 amino acids from the cysteine to the phenylalanine. The read is trimmed to its CDR3 DNA, 45 bases read in frame from base 1. Germline trimming amounts to 8 bases on V and 1 base on J, with 6 as the count of junction bases outside the gene matches. The germline V gene (reference sequence) supplies CDR1 PRHDT and CDR2 FYEKMQ. Overall study results and their limits: Clinical and demographic metadata were provided uncurated, with the amount varying by source and participant.

Note on this clone: What this receptor recognizes is not known. Base qualities are not at hand, and no much larger clone is one base apart.

The immunoSEQ Assay, a bias-controlled multiplex PCR, was used to amplify TCRbeta CDR3 regions from genomic DNA. The published analysis was carried out like this. Nucleated cell counts per sample were estimated from amplification of reference gene primers within the assay. Sequence reads were collapsed and filtered to measure the absolute abundance of every unique TCRbeta CDR3 rearrangement. For each sample, productive Simpson clonality was calculated as the square root of Simpson's diversity index over productive rearrangements. TCRdb took this table from immuneACCESS and kept in-frame rearrangements with V and J called. Such tables lack part of the clones; where checked against another copy, unresolved V genes explain under half of the gap, and the rest is unexplained. Clonal size and the V and J genes are those of that table, whereas D and trimming came from the DNA. For this sample the table gives 150,000 to 200,000 clones, of which about nine tenths were detected only once. The biggest ten clones account for 1.9% of the sample.

A second Seattle source provided samples from volunteer blood donors who had recovered from COVID-19. Each collaborating institution followed its own protocols to collect whole blood in K2EDTA tubes. Collaborator samples were shipped for TCRbeta analysis as frozen whole blood, isolated PBMCs, or DNA extracted from either sample type. Rearrangement joined TRBV13 to TRBJ2-2; TRBD1 aligns with 8 central bases. The sequenced sample consisted of peripheral blood. This receptor was identified in a man aged 18 to 30 who had recovered from COVID-19. The CDR3 is CASQRGTGNTGELFF. In nucleotides, the sequence is TGTGCCAGCCAGCGTGGGACAGGGAACACCGGGGAGCTGTTTTTT.